This TCR beta chain was identified during a study of human T cells and chemical hapten exposure. Study-wide points: Higher patch test scores went with higher counts of PT1 expanded TCRs.

Germline CDR1 reads LNHNV; CDR2 reads YYDKDF (reference sequence). The CDR3 runs 14 residues. V lost 8 bases and J lost 1, with 12 bases in between. Documented time point: patch test 1, 2 weeks after DPC sensitization. The sample's treatment: therapeutic diphenylcyclopropenone sensitization with weekly scalp DPC. TCRdb recomputed calls from the RACE reads with MiXCR, one row per CDR3 protein. This table has 380,000 or so distinct CDR3 sequences, more than 4.5% appearing once. As for this clonotype: Its target is unknown.

The chain carries TRBV15 and TRBJ2-4; D possibly corresponds to TRBD1 (6 bases). The receptor was derived from a woman in her forties or fifties with alopecia areata. Some clones in this sample may be carry-over from other donors' samples. This specimen was whole blood, taken in connection with sensitization to the hapten diphenylcyclopropenone (DPC). CDR3 sequence (DNA): TGTGCCACCGCACAGGGTTTTGCCAAAAACATTCAGTACTTC. Its translation is CATAQGFAKNIQYF.